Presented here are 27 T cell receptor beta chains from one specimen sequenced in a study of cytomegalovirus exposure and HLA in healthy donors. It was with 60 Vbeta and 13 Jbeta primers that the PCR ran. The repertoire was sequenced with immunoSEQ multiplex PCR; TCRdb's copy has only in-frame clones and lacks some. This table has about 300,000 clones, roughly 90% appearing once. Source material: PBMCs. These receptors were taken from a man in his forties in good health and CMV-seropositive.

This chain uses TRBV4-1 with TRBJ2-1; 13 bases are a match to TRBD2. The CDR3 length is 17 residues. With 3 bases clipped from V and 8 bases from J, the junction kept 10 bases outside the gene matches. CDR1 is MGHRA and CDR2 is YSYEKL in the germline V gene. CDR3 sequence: CASSQGLTSGRGHEQFF. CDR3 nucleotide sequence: TGCGCCAGCAGCCAGGGGCTTACTAGCGGGAGGGGCCATGAGCAGTTCTTC.

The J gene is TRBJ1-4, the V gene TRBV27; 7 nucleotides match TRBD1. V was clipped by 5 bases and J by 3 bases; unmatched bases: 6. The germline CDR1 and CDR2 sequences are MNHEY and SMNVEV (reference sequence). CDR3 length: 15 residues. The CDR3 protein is CASSPGGQPNEKLFF. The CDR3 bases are TGTGCCAGCAGTCCAGGGGGACAGCCTAATGAAAAACTGTTTTTT.

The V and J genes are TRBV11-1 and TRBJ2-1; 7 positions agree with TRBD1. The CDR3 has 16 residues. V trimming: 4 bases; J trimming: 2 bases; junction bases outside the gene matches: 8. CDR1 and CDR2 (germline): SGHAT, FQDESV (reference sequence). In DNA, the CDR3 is TGTGCCAGCAGCTCCCGACAGGGATCTACCTACAATGAGCAGTTCTTC. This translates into CASSSRQGSTYNEQFF.

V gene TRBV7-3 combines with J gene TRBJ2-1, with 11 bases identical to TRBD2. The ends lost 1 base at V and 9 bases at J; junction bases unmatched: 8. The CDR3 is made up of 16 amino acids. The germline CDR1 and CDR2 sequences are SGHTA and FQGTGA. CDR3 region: CASSLRASGRSGEQFF. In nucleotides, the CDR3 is TGTGCCAGCAGCTTAAGGGCTAGCGGGAGGTCTGGTGAGCAGTTCTTC.

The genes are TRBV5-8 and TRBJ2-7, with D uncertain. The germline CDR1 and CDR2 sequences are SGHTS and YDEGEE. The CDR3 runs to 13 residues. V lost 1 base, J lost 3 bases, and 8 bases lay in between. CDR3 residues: CASSLWQNYEQYF. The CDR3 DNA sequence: TGTGCCAGCAGCTTGTGGCAGAACTACGAGCAGTACTTC. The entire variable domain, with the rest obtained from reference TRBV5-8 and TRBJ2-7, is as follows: EAGVTQSPTHLIKTRGQQATLRCSPISGHTSVYWYQQALGLGLQFLLWYDEGEERNRGNFPPRFSGRQFPNYSSELNVNALELEDSALYLCASSLWQNYEQYFGPGTRLTVT.

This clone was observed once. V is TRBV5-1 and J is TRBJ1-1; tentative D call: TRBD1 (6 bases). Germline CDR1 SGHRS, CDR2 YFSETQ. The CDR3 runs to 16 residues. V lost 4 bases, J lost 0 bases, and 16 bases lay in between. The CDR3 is CASSPGPGALNTEAFF. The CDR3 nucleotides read TGCGCCAGCAGCCCGGGGCCAGGGGCCTTGAACACTGAAGCTTTCTTT. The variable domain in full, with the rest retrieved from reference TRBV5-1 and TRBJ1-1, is KAGVTQTPRYLIKTRGQQVTLSCSPISGHRSVSWYQQTPGQGLQFLFEYFSETQRNKGNFPGRFSGRQFSNSRSEMNVSTLELGDSALYLCASSPGPGALNTEAFFGQGTRLTVV.

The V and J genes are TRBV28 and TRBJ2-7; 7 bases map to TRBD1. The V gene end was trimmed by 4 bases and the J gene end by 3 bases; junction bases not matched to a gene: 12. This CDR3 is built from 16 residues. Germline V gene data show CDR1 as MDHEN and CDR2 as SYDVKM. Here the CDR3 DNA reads TGTGCCAGCAGTTCGATGGGGACAGCGAGCCGCTACGAGCAGTACTTC. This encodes CASSSMGTASRYEQYF.

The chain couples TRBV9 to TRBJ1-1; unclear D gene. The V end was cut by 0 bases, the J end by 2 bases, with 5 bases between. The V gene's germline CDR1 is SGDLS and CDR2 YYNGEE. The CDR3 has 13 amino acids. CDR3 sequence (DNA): TGTGCCAGCAGCGTAGACTACAACACTGAAGCTTTCTTT. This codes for CASSVDYNTEAFF. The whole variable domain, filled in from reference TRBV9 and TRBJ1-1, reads DSGVTQTPKHLITATGQRVTLRCSPRSGDLSVYWYQQSLDQGLQFLIQYYNGEERAKGNILERFSAQQFPDLHSELNLSSLELGDSALYFCASSVDYNTEAFFGQGTRLTVV.

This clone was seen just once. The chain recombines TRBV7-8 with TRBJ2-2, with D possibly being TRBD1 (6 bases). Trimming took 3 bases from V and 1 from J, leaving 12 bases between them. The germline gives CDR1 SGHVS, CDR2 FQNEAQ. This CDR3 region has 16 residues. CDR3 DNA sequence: TGTGCCAGCAGCTTTAGGAACAGGGTGAACACCGGGGAGCTGTTTTTT. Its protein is CASSFRNRVNTGELFF.

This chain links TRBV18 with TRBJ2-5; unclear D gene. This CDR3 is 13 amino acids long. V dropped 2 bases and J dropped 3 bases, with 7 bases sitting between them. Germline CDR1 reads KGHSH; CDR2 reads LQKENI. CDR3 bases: TGTGCCAGCTCACCAACGGCGGAAGAGACCCAGTACTTC. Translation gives CASSPTAEETQYF.

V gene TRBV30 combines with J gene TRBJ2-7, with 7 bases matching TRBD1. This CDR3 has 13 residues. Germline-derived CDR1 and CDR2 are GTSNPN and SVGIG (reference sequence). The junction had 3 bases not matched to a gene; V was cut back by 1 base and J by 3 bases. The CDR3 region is CAWSGGQNYEQYF. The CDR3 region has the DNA TGTGCCTGGAGTGGGGGACAGAACTACGAGCAGTACTTC.

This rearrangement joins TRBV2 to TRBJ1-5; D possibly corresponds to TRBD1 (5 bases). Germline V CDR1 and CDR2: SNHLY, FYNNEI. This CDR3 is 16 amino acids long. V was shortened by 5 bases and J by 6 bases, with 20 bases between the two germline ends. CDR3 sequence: CASSILRTPAGQPQHF. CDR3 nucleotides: TGTGCCAGCAGTATCCTCAGGACACCCGCCGGTCAGCCCCAGCATTTT.

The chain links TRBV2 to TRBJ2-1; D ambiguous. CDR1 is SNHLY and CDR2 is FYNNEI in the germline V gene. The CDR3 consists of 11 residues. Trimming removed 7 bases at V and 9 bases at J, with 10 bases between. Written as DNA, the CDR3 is TGTGCCAGCATGAGGAACCGTGAGCAGTTCTTC. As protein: CASMRNREQFF.

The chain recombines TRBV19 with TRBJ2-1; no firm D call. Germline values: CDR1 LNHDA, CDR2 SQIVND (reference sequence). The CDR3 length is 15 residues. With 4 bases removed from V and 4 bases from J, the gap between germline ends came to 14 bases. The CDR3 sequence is CASSTPASAYNEQFF. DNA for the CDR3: TGTGCCAGTAGTACCCCCGCGTCTGCGTACAATGAGCAGTTCTTC.

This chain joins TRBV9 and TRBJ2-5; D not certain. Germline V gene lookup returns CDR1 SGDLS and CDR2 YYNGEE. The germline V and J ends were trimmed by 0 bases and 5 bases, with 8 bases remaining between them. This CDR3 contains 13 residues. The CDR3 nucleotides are TGTGCCAGCAGCGTAGTATCCCGGGAGACCCAGTACTTC. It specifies CASSVVSRETQYF.

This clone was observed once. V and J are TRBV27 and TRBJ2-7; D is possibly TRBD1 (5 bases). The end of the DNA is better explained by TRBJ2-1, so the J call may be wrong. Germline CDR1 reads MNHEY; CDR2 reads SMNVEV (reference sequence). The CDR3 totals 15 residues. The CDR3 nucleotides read TGTGCCACCTCTCGACAGTCGAGCTCCTACAATGAGCAGTTCTTC. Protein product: CATSRQSSSYNEQFF.

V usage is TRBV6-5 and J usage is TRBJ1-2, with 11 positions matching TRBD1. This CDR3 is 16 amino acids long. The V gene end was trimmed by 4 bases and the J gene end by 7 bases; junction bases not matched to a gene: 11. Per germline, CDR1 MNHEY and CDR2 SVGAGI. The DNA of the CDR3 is TGTGCCAGCAGTTCTCCAACCGGGACAGGGGGATTTGGCTACACCTTC. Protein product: CASSSPTGTGGFGYTF.

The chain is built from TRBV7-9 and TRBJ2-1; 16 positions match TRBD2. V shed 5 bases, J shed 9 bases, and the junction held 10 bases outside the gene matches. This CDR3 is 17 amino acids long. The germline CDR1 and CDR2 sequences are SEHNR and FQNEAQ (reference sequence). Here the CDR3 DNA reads TGTGCCAGCAGCACCCCGGGACTAGCGGGAGGGCCCAGTGAGCAGTTCTTC. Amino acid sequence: CASSTPGLAGGPSEQFF.

Here the CDR3 DNA reads TGCGCCAGCTCACGGACAGGGGAAGACACAGATACGCAGTATTTT. It codes for CASSRTGEDTDTQYF. The chain joins TRBV10-1 to TRBJ2-3, with 9 nucleotides matching TRBD1. The V and J ends lost 8 bases and 2 bases, in that order; junction bases with no gene match: 8. This CDR3 contains 15 residues. CDR1 and CDR2 (germline): WNHNN, SYGVQD (reference sequence).

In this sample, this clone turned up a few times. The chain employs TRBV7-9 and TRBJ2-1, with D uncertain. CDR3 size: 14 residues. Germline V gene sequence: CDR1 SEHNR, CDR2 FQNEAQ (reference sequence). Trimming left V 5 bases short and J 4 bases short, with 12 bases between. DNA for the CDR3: TGTGCCAGCAGCCGCGACTTGATATACAATGAGCAGTTCTTC. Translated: CASSRDLIYNEQFF.

Written as DNA, the CDR3 is TGCGCCAGCAGCGGGGCAGGACTAGTAAACAATGAGCAGTTCTTC. Encoded protein: CASSGAGLVNNEQFF. The chain couples TRBV5-1 to TRBJ2-1; TRBD2 matches at 7 bases. The CDR3 runs 15 residues. Per germline, CDR1 SGHRS and CDR2 YFSETQ. V was pared by 4 bases and J by 5 bases, with 9 bases of the junction left unmatched.

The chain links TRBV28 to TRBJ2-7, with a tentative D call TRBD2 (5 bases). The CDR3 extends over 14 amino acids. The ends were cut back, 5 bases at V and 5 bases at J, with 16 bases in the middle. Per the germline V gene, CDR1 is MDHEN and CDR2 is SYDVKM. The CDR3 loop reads CASSHLVSGNEQYF. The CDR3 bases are TGTGCCAGCAGTCACCTAGTAAGCGGCAACGAGCAGTACTTC.

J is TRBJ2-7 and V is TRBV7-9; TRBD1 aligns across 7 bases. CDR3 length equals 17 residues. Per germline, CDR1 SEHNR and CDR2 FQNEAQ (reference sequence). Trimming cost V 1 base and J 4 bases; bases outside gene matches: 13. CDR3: CASSLVPHGTADYEQYF. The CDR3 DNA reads TGTGCCAGCAGCTTAGTGCCCCACGGGACAGCAGATTACGAGCAGTACTTC.

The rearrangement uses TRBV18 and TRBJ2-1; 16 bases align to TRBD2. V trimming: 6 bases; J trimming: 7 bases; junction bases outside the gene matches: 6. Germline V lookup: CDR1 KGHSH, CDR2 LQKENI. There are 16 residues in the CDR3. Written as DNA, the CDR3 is TGTGCCAGCTCCGCCGCGGGACTAGCGGGAGGGAATGAGCAGTTCTTC. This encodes CASSAAGLAGGNEQFF.

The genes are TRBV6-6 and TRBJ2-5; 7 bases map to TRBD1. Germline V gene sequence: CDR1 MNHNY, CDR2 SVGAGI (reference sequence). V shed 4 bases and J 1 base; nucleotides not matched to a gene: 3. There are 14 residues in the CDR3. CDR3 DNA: TGTGCCAGCAGTTTCGGGACAGTCCAAGAGACCCAGTACTTC. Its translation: CASSFGTVQETQYF.

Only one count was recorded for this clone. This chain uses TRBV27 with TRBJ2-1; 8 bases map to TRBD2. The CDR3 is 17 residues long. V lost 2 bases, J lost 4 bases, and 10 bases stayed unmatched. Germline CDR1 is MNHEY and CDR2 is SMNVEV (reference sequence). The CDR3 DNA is TGTGCCAGCAGTTTACCCCATGTGGCGGGAGGTTACAATGAGCAGTTCTTC. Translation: CASSLPHVAGGYNEQFF.

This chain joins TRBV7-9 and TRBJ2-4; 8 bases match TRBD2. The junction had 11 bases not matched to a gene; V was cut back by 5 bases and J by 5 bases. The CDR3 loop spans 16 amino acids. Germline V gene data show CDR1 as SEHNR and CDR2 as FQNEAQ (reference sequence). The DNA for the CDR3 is TGTGCCAGCAGCCCCCGGGGGGGCGAGATGGAAAACATTCAGTACTTC. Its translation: CASSPRGGEMENIQYF.